Listed below are T cell receptor beta chains from one sample, sequenced in a study of blood T cells in healthy people across ages. TCRdb passed the 5' RACE reads through MiXCR, listing each CDR3 protein once. Here the sample spans 980,000 or so distinct CDR3 sequences, 48% being singletons. Sample: blood. The receptors were gathered from a man aged 25-40 years in good health. The CDR3 runs from the conserved cysteine through the conserved F or W. The order of the fields is D gene, V gene, J gene, clone size, CDR3 DNA, CDR3 protein. D genes are given only for firm matches. Size is stated for part of the rows, as once, few or many counts, or as a class when the clone is expanded.

D gene: TRBD2; V gene: TRBV7-2; J gene: TRBJ2-3; clone size: few; CDR3 DNA: TGTGCCAGCAGCCCATGGACTAGTCGCACAGATACGCAGTATTTT; CDR3 protein: CASSPWTSRTDTQYF
D gene: TRBD2; V gene: TRBV4-2; J gene: TRBJ2-1; clone size: -; CDR3 DNA: TGTGCCAGCCGCGTAGCGGGAGCGGCGGATGAGCAGTTCTTC; CDR3 protein: CASRVAGAADEQFF
D gene: -; V gene: TRBV3-1; J gene: TRBJ2-4; clone size: -; CDR3 DNA: TGTGCCAGCAGCCAGCGAGTAGCCAAAAACATTCAGTACTTC; CDR3 protein: CASSQRVAKNIQYF
D gene: -; V gene: TRBV29-1; J gene: TRBJ2-4; clone size: -; CDR3 DNA: TGCAGCGGGGCTTTGGGGGAAAGTCAGTACTTC; CDR3 protein: CSGALGESQYF
D gene: -; V gene: TRBV7-9; J gene: TRBJ2-7; clone size: few; CDR3 DNA: TGTGCCAGCAGCCTACTCTTAACAGAAAATCCCTACGAGCAGTACTTC; CDR3 protein: CASSLLLTENPYEQYF
D gene: TRBD2; V gene: TRBV12-3/TRBV12-4; J gene: TRBJ2-3; clone size: few; CDR3 DNA: TGTGCCAGCAGCTCTAGACTAGCGGGGGATATAGATACGCAGTATTTT; CDR3 protein: CASSSRLAGDIDTQYF
D gene: -; V gene: TRBV6-5; J gene: TRBJ2-7; clone size: -; CDR3 DNA: TGTGCCAGTCAACGTCGGGGGACCCCCTACGAGCAGTACTTC; CDR3 protein: CASQRRGTPYEQYF
D gene: TRBD1; V gene: TRBV12-3/TRBV12-4; J gene: TRBJ1-6; clone size: many; CDR3 DNA: TGTGCCAGCAGTTCGGGGACAGGGGATTCACCCCTCCACTTT; CDR3 protein: CASSSGTGDSPLHF
D gene: -; V gene: TRBV7-2; J gene: TRBJ1-5; clone size: -; CDR3 DNA: TGTGCCAGCAGCTTAGACGGAGCCAATCAGCCCCAGCATTTT; CDR3 protein: CASSLDGANQPQHF
D gene: -; V gene: TRBV5-1; J gene: TRBJ1-1; clone size: few; CDR3 DNA: TGCGCCAGCAGCTTTGGGTCAGGACCCTTGAACACTGAAGCTTTCTTT; CDR3 protein: CASSFGSGPLNTEAFF
D gene: TRBD1; V gene: TRBV7-9; J gene: TRBJ2-7; clone size: -; CDR3 DNA: TGTGCCAGCAGCCCCGGGACAGGGGCGTTCTACGAGCAGTACTTC; CDR3 protein: CASSPGTGAFYEQYF
D gene: -; V gene: TRBV21-1; J gene: TRBJ2-7; clone size: -; CDR3 DNA: TGTGCCAGCAGCAACCGTAAACGGGACTACGAGCAGTACTTC; CDR3 protein: CASSNRKRDYEQYF
D gene: TRBD2; V gene: TRBV10-3; J gene: TRBJ2-3; clone size: -; CDR3 DNA: TGTGCCATCAGTGTCTCTAGCGGGGGGGGCCGCGATACGCAGTATTTT; CDR3 protein: CAISVSSGGGRDTQYF
D gene: TRBD1; V gene: TRBV20-1; J gene: TRBJ2-7; clone size: -; CDR3 DNA: TGCAGTGCTAGGGGGACAGTCGACTACGAGCAGTACTTC; CDR3 protein: CSARGTVDYEQYF
D gene: TRBD2; V gene: TRBV5-6; J gene: TRBJ2-7; clone size: few; CDR3 DNA: TGTGCCAGCAGCTTAACTCTCGGGGGGGGCCACGAGCAGTACTTC; CDR3 protein: CASSLTLGGGHEQYF
D gene: -; V gene: TRBV27; J gene: TRBJ2-7; clone size: -; CDR3 DNA: TGTGCCAGCAGTTTATTATCCGGGACGTTCTCCTACGAGCAGTACTTC; CDR3 protein: CASSLLSGTFSYEQYF
D gene: -; V gene: TRBV29-1; J gene: TRBJ2-1; clone size: -; CDR3 DNA: TGCAGCGTTGTTAGGGGGGGGGTGAGGCCTGAGCAGTTCTTC; CDR3 protein: CSVVRGGVRPEQFF
D gene: -; V gene: TRBV4-3; J gene: TRBJ1-4; clone size: few; CDR3 DNA: TGCGCCAGCAGCCAAGGGCAGGGGAAAGAAAAACTGTTTTTT; CDR3 protein: CASSQGQGKEKLFF
D gene: -; V gene: TRBV9; J gene: TRBJ1-2; clone size: -; CDR3 DNA: TGTGCCAGCAGCGTATTGGGGGGCTCTGACTATGGCTACACCTTC; CDR3 protein: CASSVLGGSDYGYTF
D gene: TRBD1; V gene: TRBV5-5; J gene: TRBJ2-5; clone size: -; CDR3 DNA: TGTGCCACGCAGACAGGGGGAGAAGAGACCCAGTACTTC; CDR3 protein: CATQTGGEETQYF
D gene: -; V gene: TRBV11-2; J gene: TRBJ2-7; clone size: -; CDR3 DNA: TGTGCCAGCAGCTTCGGGGCGGGCCGATACGAGCAGTACTTC; CDR3 protein: CASSFGAGRYEQYF
D gene: TRBD1; V gene: TRBV25-1; J gene: TRBJ2-3; clone size: -; CDR3 DNA: TGTGCCAGCAGTGACCAGACAGGGTACACAGATACGCAGTATTTT; CDR3 protein: CASSDQTGYTDTQYF
D gene: TRBD2; V gene: TRBV20-1; J gene: TRBJ2-5; clone size: -; CDR3 DNA: TGCAGTGCTAGTGGCGGGGGGGCCCAGACCCAGTACTTC; CDR3 protein: CSASGGGAQTQYF
D gene: -; V gene: TRBV6-1; J gene: TRBJ1-2; clone size: -; CDR3 DNA: TGTGCCAGCAGTGAGGCGGCAACAAACTATGGCTACACCTTC; CDR3 protein: CASSEAATNYGYTF
D gene: TRBD2; V gene: TRBV7-2; J gene: TRBJ2-3; clone size: few; CDR3 DNA: TGTGCCAGCAGTCAATCACTAGCGGGAGGTGGAGATACGCAGTATTTT; CDR3 protein: CASSQSLAGGGDTQYF